This TCR beta chain comes out of a study of radiation and T cells in renal cell carcinoma. Sequencing was performed with immunoSEQ multiplex PCR; in TCRdb, only in-frame clones are kept and a portion is missing. The table records about 62,000 clones, over 60% of them present only once. CDR3 length: 11 residues. V lost 1 base to trimming and J lost 15 bases, with 12 bases between them. CDR1 is SGHDT, CDR2 YYEEEE, per germline. Documented time point: blood 4 weeks post-SBRT, at nephrectomy. The treatment was: 15 Gy SBRT to primary tumor, nephrectomy 4 weeks later. Blood was sampled at baseline, 2 weeks and 4 weeks after SBRT.

This material consisted of blood, taken from a patient whose treatment included radiotherapy and nephrectomy. The receptor was derived from a man aged 55-75 years with renal cell carcinoma. This chain joins TRBV5-6 and TRBJ2-3, with a possible D match to TRBD1 (6 bases). This chain's CDR3 is CASSLMAGEYF. CDR3 DNA sequence: TGTGCCAGCAGCTTGATGGCAGGGGAATATTTT.